This T cell receptor beta chain was sequenced for a study of post-analysis software for immune sequencing data. Across the study: Disease trajectories encompassed relapsing-remitting, secondary progressive and progressive-relapsing multiple sclerosis.

TCR beta cDNA libraries had unique molecular identifiers. About 500,000 cDNA molecules were obtained per 1 to 10 million input T cells. From the PCR reads, TCRdb called clonotypes with MiXCR, one entry per CDR3 protein. Among 700,000 to 800,000 distinct CDR3 sequences listed, around 27% were seen once. There are 12 residues in the CDR3. Unmatched junction bases numbered 3, after V lost 6 bases and J lost 2 bases. Per the germline V gene, CDR1 is SQVTM and CDR2 is ANQGSEA. Study findings and constraints: Normalized Chao1 diversity in multiple sclerosis patients fell significantly below that of controls. With F measure, samples from one preparation batch clustered together strongly. In patients, TRBV5-6, TRBV5-1 and TRBV20-1 belonged to five TRBV segments found more frequently than in controls.

At least ten counts were recorded for this clonotype. The antigen is undetermined. This chain joins TRBV29-1 and TRBJ2-7; 8 nucleotides align to TRBD1. The source of this sequence is a girl aged 10 to 17 with multiple sclerosis. The specimen was blood. This CDR3 is CSVGTGPYEQYF. CDR3 bases: TGCAGCGTAGGGACAGGCCCCTACGAGCAGTACTTC.